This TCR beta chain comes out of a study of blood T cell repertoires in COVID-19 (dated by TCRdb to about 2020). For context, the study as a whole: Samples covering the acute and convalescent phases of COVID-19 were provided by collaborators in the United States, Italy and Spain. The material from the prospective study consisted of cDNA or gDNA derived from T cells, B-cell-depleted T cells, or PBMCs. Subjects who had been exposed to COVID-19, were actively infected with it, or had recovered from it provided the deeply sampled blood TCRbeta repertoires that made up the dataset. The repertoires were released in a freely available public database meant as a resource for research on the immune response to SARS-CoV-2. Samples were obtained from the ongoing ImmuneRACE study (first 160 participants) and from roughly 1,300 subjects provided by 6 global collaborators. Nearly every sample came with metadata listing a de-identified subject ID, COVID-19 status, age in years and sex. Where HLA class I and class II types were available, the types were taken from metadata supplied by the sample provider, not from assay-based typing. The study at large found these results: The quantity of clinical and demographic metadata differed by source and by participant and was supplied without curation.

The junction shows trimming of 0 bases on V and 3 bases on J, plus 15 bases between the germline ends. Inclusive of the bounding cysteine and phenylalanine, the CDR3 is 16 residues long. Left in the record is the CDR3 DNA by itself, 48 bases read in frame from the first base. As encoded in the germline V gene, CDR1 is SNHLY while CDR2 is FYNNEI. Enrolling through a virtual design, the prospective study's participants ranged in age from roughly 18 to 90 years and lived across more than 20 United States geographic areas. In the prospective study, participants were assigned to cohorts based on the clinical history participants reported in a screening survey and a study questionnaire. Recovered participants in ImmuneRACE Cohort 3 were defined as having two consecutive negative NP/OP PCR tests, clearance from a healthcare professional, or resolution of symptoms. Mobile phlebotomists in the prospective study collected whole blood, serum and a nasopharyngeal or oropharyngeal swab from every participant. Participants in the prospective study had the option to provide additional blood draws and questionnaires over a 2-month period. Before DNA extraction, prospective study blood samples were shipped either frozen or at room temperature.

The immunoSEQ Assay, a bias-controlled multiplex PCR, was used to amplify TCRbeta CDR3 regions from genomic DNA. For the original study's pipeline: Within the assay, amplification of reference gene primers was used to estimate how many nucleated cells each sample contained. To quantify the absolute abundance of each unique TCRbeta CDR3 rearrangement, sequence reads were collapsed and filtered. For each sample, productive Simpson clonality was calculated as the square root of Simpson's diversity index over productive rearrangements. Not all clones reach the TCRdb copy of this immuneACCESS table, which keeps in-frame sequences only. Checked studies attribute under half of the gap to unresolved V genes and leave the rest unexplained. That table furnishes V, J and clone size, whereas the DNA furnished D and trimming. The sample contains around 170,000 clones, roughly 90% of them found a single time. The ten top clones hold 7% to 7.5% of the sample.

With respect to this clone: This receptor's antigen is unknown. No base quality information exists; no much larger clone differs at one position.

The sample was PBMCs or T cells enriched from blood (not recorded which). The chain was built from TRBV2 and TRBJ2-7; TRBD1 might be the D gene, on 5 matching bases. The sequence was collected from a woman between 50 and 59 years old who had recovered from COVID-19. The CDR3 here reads CASSEALQGRGYEQYF. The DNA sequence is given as TGTGCCAGCAGTGAAGCTTTGCAGGGAAGGGGCTACGAGCAGTACTTC.